This entry describes one T cell receptor beta chain. As yet, its antigen is unknown. This entry belongs to a study of PD-1 blockade in classical Hodgkin lymphoma. Clones were read by immunoSEQ multiplex PCR, and TCRdb kept only the in-frame ones, dropping some. This table has roughly 29,000 clones, 65% to 80% appearing once. Indicated time point: cycle 4 day 1 (C4D1), after 6 weeks of nivolumab. Every patient experienced relapse after autologous stem cell transplantation, and brentuximab vedotin exposure varied. Purified CD4+ T cells were obtained from thawed PBMCs through magnetic negative selection. Study-level points and caveats: The authors excluded patients who started nivolumab under 1 year after ASCT. TCR diversity rose significantly by C4D1 in CD4+ but not CD8+ cells. Newly diagnosed patients had diversity similar to the baseline diversity of complete responders. Diminished baseline TCR diversity has been reported in newly diagnosed patients relative to healthy donors.

Trimming took 4 bases from V and 1 from J, leaving 17 bases between them. Germline V gene sequence: CDR1 SGDLS, CDR2 YYNGEE. The CDR3 sequence is 17 residues long. The sample consisted of CD4+ T cells from blood, taken before the fourth cycle of nivolumab. The genes are TRBV9 and TRBJ2-2; the D gene is possibly TRBD2 (6 bases). This receptor was obtained from a human donor with classical Hodgkin lymphoma. CDR3 region: CASSPFPGTVNTGELFF. CDR3 DNA: TGTGCCAGCAGCCCCTTTCCCGGGACTGTGAACACCGGGGAGCTGTTTTTT.